This T cell receptor (beta chain) is drawn from a study of control samples from healthy donors and cancer patients. Of note for this clone: Mismatch with germline at one junction end may stem from a read error. The same CDR3 also results from other DNA sequences found in this sample.

Profiled with immunoSEQ multiplex PCR; TCRdb holds only in-frame clones, not every one. The table has 53,000 or so clones, about 90% seen once; the top ten hold about an eighth. Sequencing used PBMCs. The origin of this receptor is a man in his fifties or sixties with head and neck cancer.

CDR3 DNA sequence: TGCGCCAGCAGCTTGGGGGTCGGTGGGACCAACGTCCTGACTTTC. This codes for CASSLGVGGTNVLTF. The V call is TRBV5-1, the J call TRBJ2-6; D gene unclear. The germline V gene has CDR1 SGHRS and CDR2 YFSETQ. The CDR3 totals 15 residues.